The 2 T cell receptor beta chains given below trace back to one sample, sequenced in a study of pediatric ulcerative colitis. The repertoire was sequenced with immunoSEQ multiplex PCR; TCRdb's copy has only in-frame clones and lacks some. The repertoire consists of tens of thousands of clones, with approximately 87% occurring once and the leading ten covering over 1.3%. Specimen: blood. These receptors were obtained from a boy between 10 and 17 years old who was a control in a study of pediatric ulcerative colitis.

The chain uses TRBV28 and TRBJ2-1, with 9 bases fitting TRBD1. CDR1 and CDR2 (germline): MDHEN, SYDVKM. The V gene end was trimmed by 3 bases and the J gene end by 5 bases; junction bases not matched to a gene: 8. The CDR3 is 16 residues long. As DNA, the CDR3 is TGTGCCAGCAGTTTGTGGGGACAGGGTCGGAACAATGAGCAGTTCTTC. Translated, it gives CASSLWGQGRNNEQFF.

V is TRBV7-8 and J is TRBJ2-1; TRBD2 aligns across 8 bases. The CDR3 sequence is 15 residues long. Losses at the gene ends were 5 bases for V and 2 bases for J; bases not matched to a gene: 5. Germline lookup yields CDR1 SGHVS and CDR2 FQNEAQ. The CDR3 DNA is TGTGCCAGCAGCCCGGGACTAGACACCTACAATGAGCAGTTCTTC. As protein: CASSPGLDTYNEQFF.